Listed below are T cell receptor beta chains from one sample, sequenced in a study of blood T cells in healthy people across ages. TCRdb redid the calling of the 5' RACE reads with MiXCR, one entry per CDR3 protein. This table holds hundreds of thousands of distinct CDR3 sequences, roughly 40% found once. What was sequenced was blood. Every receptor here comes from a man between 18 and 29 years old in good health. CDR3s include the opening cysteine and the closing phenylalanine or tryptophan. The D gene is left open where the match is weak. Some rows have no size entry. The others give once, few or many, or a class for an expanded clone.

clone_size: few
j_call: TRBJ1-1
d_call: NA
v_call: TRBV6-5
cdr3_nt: TGTGCCAGCAATGCTTCGGCGAACACTGAAGCTTTCTTT
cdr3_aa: CASNASANTEAFF

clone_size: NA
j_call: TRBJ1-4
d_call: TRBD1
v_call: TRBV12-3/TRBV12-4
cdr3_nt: TGTGCCAGCAGAGTGACAGGGTGGACTAATGAAAAACTGTTTTTT
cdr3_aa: CASRVTGWTNEKLFF

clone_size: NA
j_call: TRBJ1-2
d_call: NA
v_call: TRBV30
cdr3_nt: TGTGCCTGGGACTTAGGACCCTATGGCTACACCTTC
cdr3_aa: CAWDLGPYGYTF

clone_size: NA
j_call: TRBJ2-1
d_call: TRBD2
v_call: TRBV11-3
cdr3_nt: TGTGCCAGCAGCTTGCTAGCGGGGCTCAATGAGCAGTTCTTC
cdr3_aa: CASSLLAGLNEQFF

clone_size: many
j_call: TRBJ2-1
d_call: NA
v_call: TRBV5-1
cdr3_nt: TGCGCCAGCAGCTTGGGGACGGTCCACAATGAGCAGTTCTTC
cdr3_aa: CASSLGTVHNEQFF

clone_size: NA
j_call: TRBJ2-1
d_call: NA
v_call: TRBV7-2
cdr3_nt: TGTGCCAGCAGCCTCGGACTGTACTCCTACAATGAGCAGTTCTTC
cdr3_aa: CASSLGLYSYNEQFF

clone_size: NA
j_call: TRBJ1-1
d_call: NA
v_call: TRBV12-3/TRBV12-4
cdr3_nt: TGTGCCAACAGTTTTGGAGGGCAGAACACTGAAGCTTTCTTT
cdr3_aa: CANSFGGQNTEAFF

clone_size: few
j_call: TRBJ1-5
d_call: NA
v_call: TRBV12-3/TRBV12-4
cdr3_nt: TGTGCCAGCAGTTTAGTCGCAGGGGATCAGCCCCAGCATTTT
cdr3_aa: CASSLVAGDQPQHF

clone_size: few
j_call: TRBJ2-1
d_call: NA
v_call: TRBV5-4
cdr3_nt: TGTGCCAGCAGCTTGACCCCGGGGGAGTCCTACAATGAGCAGTTCTTC
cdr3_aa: CASSLTPGESYNEQFF

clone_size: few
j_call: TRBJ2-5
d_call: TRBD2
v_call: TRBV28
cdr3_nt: TGTGCCAGCAGACCTCTGACTAGCGGGAACCAAGAGACCCAGTACTTC
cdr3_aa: CASRPLTSGNQETQYF

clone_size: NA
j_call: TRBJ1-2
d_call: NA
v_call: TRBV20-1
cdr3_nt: TGCAGTGCTAGACGTATTACAGGGTCTGGATATGGCTACACCTTC
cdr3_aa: CSARRITGSGYGYTF

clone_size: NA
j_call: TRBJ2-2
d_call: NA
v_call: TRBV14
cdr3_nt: TGTGCCAGCAGGCCCCTGGCCCCGAACACCGGGGAGCTGTTTTTT
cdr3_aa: CASRPLAPNTGELFF

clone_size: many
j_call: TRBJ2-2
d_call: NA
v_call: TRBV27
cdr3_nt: TGTGCCAGCAGTTTAAGGGGGAACACCGGGGAGCTGTTTTTT
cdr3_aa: CASSLRGNTGELFF

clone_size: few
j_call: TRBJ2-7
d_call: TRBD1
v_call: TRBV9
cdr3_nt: TGTGCCAGCAGCCCAGGACAGGGACGGATTAACGAGCAGTACTTC
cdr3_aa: CASSPGQGRINEQYF

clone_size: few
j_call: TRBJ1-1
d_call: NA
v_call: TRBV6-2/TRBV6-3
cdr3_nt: TGTGCCAGCAGTTACCTGCACAGCCAAGCTTTCTTT
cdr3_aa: CASSYLHSQAFF

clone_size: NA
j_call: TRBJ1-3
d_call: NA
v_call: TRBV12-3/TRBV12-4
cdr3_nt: TGTGCCAGCAGTTTAGCGCTTGGGGGTCTCGAGGAGAACACCATATATTTT
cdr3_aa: CASSLALGGLEENTIYF

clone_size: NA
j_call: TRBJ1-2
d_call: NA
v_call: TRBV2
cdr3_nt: TGTGCCAGCAGTGAAGCAACAGGGCTGGGGGGCTACACCTTC
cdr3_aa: CASSEATGLGGYTF

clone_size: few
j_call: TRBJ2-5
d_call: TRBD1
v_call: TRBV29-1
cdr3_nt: TGCAGCGCGGTCCCGACAGGGGTTGAAGAGACCCAGTACTTC
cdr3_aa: CSAVPTGVEETQYF

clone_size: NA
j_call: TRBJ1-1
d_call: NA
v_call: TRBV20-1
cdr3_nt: TGCAGTGCTAGAGATGGGAACACGAACACTGAAGCTTTCTTT
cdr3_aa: CSARDGNTNTEAFF

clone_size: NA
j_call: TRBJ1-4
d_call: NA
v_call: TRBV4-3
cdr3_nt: TGCGCCAGCAGCCAAGGGGTTCAGGGTGTTAATGAAAAACTGTTTTTT
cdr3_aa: CASSQGVQGVNEKLFF

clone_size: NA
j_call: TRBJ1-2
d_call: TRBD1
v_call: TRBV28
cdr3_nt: TGTGCCGGTAGACAGGGGTCACTTGGGGGCTACACCTTC
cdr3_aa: CAGRQGSLGGYTF

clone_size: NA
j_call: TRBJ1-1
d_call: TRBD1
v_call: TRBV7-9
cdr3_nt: TGTGCCAGCAGCCGCACAGGGGCAGGGCGGGGTGAAGCTTTCTTT
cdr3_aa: CASSRTGAGRGEAFF